This is a list of T cell receptor beta chains from one sample in a study of blood T cell repertoires in COVID-19. Sequenced by immunoSEQ multiplex PCR; TCRdb stores in-frame clones only, minus some. The repertoire holds under 250,000 clones, with around 82% as singletons. Sample: PBMCs or T cells enriched from blood (not recorded which). These receptors all come from a woman aged 45-65 years who had been exposed to COVID-19. The CDR3 runs from the conserved cysteine through the conserved F or W. The order of the fields is J gene, clone size, V gene, D gene, CDR3 DNA, CDR3 protein. A D gene is named only where the DNA matches it firmly. Clone size is not always given. Where it is, it says once, few, many or a class for expanded clones.

j_call: TRBJ1-5
clone_size: .
v_call: TRBV2
d_call: .
cdr3_nt: TGTGCCAGCAGTGAGGGCAGCAATCAGCCCCAGCATTTT
cdr3_aa: CASSEGSNQPQHF

j_call: TRBJ2-3
clone_size: .
v_call: TRBV25-1
d_call: .
cdr3_nt: TGTGCCAGCAGTGAATCTCGGGCAGGGGTCGTGCCAGATACGCAGTATTTT
cdr3_aa: CASSESRAGVVPDTQYF

j_call: TRBJ1-1
clone_size: .
v_call: TRBV2
d_call: .
cdr3_nt: TGTGCCAGCGGCCAGAACACTGAAGCTTTCTTT
cdr3_aa: CASGQNTEAFF

j_call: TRBJ2-7
clone_size: .
v_call: TRBV4-2
d_call: TRBD1
cdr3_nt: TGTGCCAGCAGCCAAGATCTGTGGGACAGCTCCTACGAGCAGTACTTC
cdr3_aa: CASSQDLWDSSYEQYF

j_call: TRBJ1-2
clone_size: .
v_call: TRBV19
d_call: .
cdr3_nt: TGTGCCAGTAGTACCAGACCCGGGGATAATACTAACTATGGCTACACCTTC
cdr3_aa: CASSTRPGDNTNYGYTF

j_call: TRBJ2-2
clone_size: .
v_call: TRBV6-2/TRBV6-3
d_call: .
cdr3_nt: TGTGCCAGCAGCGTACAGGAGACCGGGGAGCTGTTTTTT
cdr3_aa: CASSVQETGELFF

j_call: TRBJ2-3
clone_size: .
v_call: TRBV4-3
d_call: .
cdr3_nt: TGCGCCAGCAGCCAAGATCGTCCAGGGGCAGGCGATACGCAGTATTTT
cdr3_aa: CASSQDRPGAGDTQYF

j_call: TRBJ2-1
clone_size: .
v_call: TRBV5-6
d_call: TRBD2
cdr3_nt: TGTGCCAGCAGCCGGAGCGGGGTTGACAATGAGCAGTTCTTC
cdr3_aa: CASSRSGVDNEQFF

j_call: TRBJ2-5
clone_size: .
v_call: TRBV5-4
d_call: TRBD1
cdr3_nt: TGTGCCAGCAGCTCAACTCTGGGACAGGTAGAGACCCAGTACTTC
cdr3_aa: CASSSTLGQVETQYF

j_call: TRBJ1-1
clone_size: .
v_call: TRBV30
d_call: TRBD1
cdr3_nt: TGTGCCTGGAGTGCGGACAGGGGAGAAGCTTTCTTT
cdr3_aa: CAWSADRGEAFF

j_call: TRBJ2-3
clone_size: .
v_call: TRBV28
d_call: .
cdr3_nt: TGTGCCAGCAGGCAGGTAGACACAGATACGCAGTATTTT
cdr3_aa: CASRQVDTDTQYF

j_call: TRBJ2-7
clone_size: .
v_call: TRBV3-1/TRBV3-2
d_call: .
cdr3_nt: TGTGCCAGCAGCCAAGAATCAGGGATTTATTACGAGCAGTACTTC
cdr3_aa: CASSQESGIYYEQYF

j_call: TRBJ2-1
clone_size: once
v_call: TRBV9
d_call: TRBD2
cdr3_nt: TGTGCCAGCAGCGTAGTTAGCGGGGCCTACAATGAGCAGTTCTTC
cdr3_aa: CASSVVSGAYNEQFF

j_call: TRBJ1-5
clone_size: .
v_call: TRBV12-3/TRBV12-4
d_call: .
cdr3_nt: TGTGCCAGCAGACTCGGGAGCAATCAGCCCCAGCATTTT
cdr3_aa: CASRLGSNQPQHF

j_call: TRBJ1-2
clone_size: .
v_call: TRBV5-6
d_call: .
cdr3_nt: TGTGCCAGCAGCGAACAGGGAAAGGACTATGGCTACACCTTC
cdr3_aa: CASSEQGKDYGYTF

j_call: TRBJ2-2
clone_size: .
v_call: TRBV7-7
d_call: .
cdr3_nt: TGTGCCAGCAGCTTATCCCCAGGGGGCGGGGGCACCGGGGAGCTGTTTTTT
cdr3_aa: CASSLSPGGGGTGELFF

j_call: TRBJ1-3
clone_size: .
v_call: TRBV2
d_call: TRBD1
cdr3_nt: TGTGCCAGCAGTCGAGACAGGGGGGTTGGAAACACCATATATTTT
cdr3_aa: CASSRDRGVGNTIYF

j_call: TRBJ1-4
clone_size: .
v_call: TRBV6-5
d_call: .
cdr3_nt: TGTGCCAGCACCGAACAGGGTAGGAGTGAAAAACTGTTTTTT
cdr3_aa: CASTEQGRSEKLFF

j_call: TRBJ2-7
clone_size: .
v_call: TRBV27
d_call: TRBD2
cdr3_nt: TGTGCCAGCAGTGTTGGACTAGCGGGGACCTACGAGCAGTACTTC
cdr3_aa: CASSVGLAGTYEQYF

j_call: TRBJ1-2
clone_size: .
v_call: TRBV6-5
d_call: .
cdr3_nt: TGTGCCAGCAGTCCCCAATCAGGGGTCTATGGCTACACCTTC
cdr3_aa: CASSPQSGVYGYTF

j_call: TRBJ1-4
clone_size: .
v_call: TRBV28
d_call: .
cdr3_nt: TGTGCCAGCAGATACAGGGCAACTAATGAAAAACTGTTTTTT
cdr3_aa: CASRYRATNEKLFF

j_call: TRBJ1-4
clone_size: .
v_call: TRBV4-2
d_call: TRBD1
cdr3_nt: TGTGCCAGCAGCCAAGGGACAGGTGAAACCAATGAAAAACTGTTTTTT
cdr3_aa: CASSQGTGETNEKLFF

j_call: TRBJ1-1
clone_size: .
v_call: TRBV7-9
d_call: .
cdr3_nt: TGTGCCAGCAGCTCTTTCCTGGGGCAGAACACTGAAGCTTTCTTT
cdr3_aa: CASSSFLGQNTEAFF

j_call: TRBJ1-2
clone_size: .
v_call: TRBV19
d_call: .
cdr3_nt: TGTGCCAGTAGTAGCGGAGGCGGCTATGGCTACACCTTC
cdr3_aa: CASSSGGGYGYTF

j_call: TRBJ2-1
clone_size: .
v_call: TRBV7-8
d_call: TRBD2
cdr3_nt: TGTGCCAGCAGCTTAGGCGGGGGGCCTGAGCAGTTCTTC
cdr3_aa: CASSLGGGPEQFF

j_call: TRBJ1-1
clone_size: .
v_call: TRBV28
d_call: .
cdr3_nt: TGTGCCAGCAGTCCGCCTAGGAGGACAGCTTTCTTT
cdr3_aa: CASSPPRRTAFF

j_call: TRBJ1-5
clone_size: .
v_call: TRBV4-3
d_call: .
cdr3_nt: TGCGCCAGCAGCCAAGATTACGTGTCAGGACAGCCCCAGCATTTT
cdr3_aa: CASSQDYVSGQPQHF

j_call: TRBJ1-2
clone_size: .
v_call: TRBV30
d_call: .
cdr3_nt: TGTGCCTGGAGGCGGGGGGCAGATGCGTACGGCTACACCTTC
cdr3_aa: CAWRRGADAYGYTF

j_call: TRBJ2-3
clone_size: .
v_call: TRBV19
d_call: TRBD2
cdr3_nt: TGTGCCAGTAGTATAAGGGCTAGCGGGGTTAGCACAGATACGCAGTATTTT
cdr3_aa: CASSIRASGVSTDTQYF

j_call: TRBJ1-4
clone_size: .
v_call: TRBV5-4
d_call: TRBD1
cdr3_nt: TGTGCCAGCAACAGACAGGGACCTAATGAAAAACTGTTTTTT
cdr3_aa: CASNRQGPNEKLFF

j_call: TRBJ2-3
clone_size: once
v_call: TRBV7-8
d_call: TRBD1
cdr3_nt: TGTGCCAGCAGCTTATCCGGGACAGGGTATGCCGCAGATACGCAGTATTTT
cdr3_aa: CASSLSGTGYAADTQYF

j_call: TRBJ2-7
clone_size: .
v_call: TRBV19
d_call: .
cdr3_nt: TGTGCCAGTAGTATAGGGACTTCGTCCCACGAGCAGTACTTC
cdr3_aa: CASSIGTSSHEQYF

j_call: TRBJ1-2
clone_size: .
v_call: TRBV9
d_call: .
cdr3_nt: TGTGCCAGCAGCTTCGATTCAGGGGAAGGCTACACCTTC
cdr3_aa: CASSFDSGEGYTF

j_call: TRBJ1-2
clone_size: .
v_call: TRBV5-1
d_call: TRBD1
cdr3_nt: TGCGCCAGCCGCCCGGGACAGGAGAGCTATGGCTACACCTTC
cdr3_aa: CASRPGQESYGYTF

j_call: TRBJ2-3
clone_size: .
v_call: TRBV11-2
d_call: .
cdr3_nt: TGTGCCAGCAGCTCCCCTTCGGTCCCGGTTGGGTATTTT
cdr3_aa: CASSSPSVPVGYF

j_call: TRBJ1-2
clone_size: .
v_call: TRBV10-3
d_call: TRBD1
cdr3_nt: TGTGCCATCAGTGGCCCCGGGACAGTTAACTATGGCTACACCTTC
cdr3_aa: CAISGPGTVNYGYTF

j_call: TRBJ2-7
clone_size: .
v_call: TRBV5-1
d_call: TRBD1
cdr3_nt: TGCGCCAGCAGCCGCGGGACAGGGTCCAACGAGCAGTACTTC
cdr3_aa: CASSRGTGSNEQYF

j_call: TRBJ2-7
clone_size: .
v_call: TRBV15
d_call: .
cdr3_nt: TGTGCCACCAGCAGAGATGGGAGCAGAACCTACGAGCAGTACTTC
cdr3_aa: CATSRDGSRTYEQYF

j_call: TRBJ1-1
clone_size: .
v_call: TRBV7-9
d_call: .
cdr3_nt: TGTGCCAGCAGCTTCGCGGAGACTGAAGCTTTCTTT
cdr3_aa: CASSFAETEAFF

j_call: TRBJ2-7
clone_size: .
v_call: TRBV6-5
d_call: TRBD1
cdr3_nt: TGTGCCAGCAACAGGGGGATGGTCTACGAGCAGTACTTC
cdr3_aa: CASNRGMVYEQYF

j_call: TRBJ1-3
clone_size: .
v_call: TRBV10-1
d_call: TRBD1
cdr3_nt: TGCGCCAGCATCCTTACAGGGGGCTCTGGAAACACCATATATTTT
cdr3_aa: CASILTGGSGNTIYF

j_call: TRBJ1-1
clone_size: .
v_call: TRBV10-1
d_call: .
cdr3_nt: TGCGCCAGCAGTGAGTCCCCAGGGTGCCTAATCGAGAACACTGAAGCTTTCTTT
cdr3_aa: CASSESPGCLIENTEAFF

j_call: TRBJ1-2
clone_size: .
v_call: TRBV10-3
d_call: .
cdr3_nt: TGTGCCATCAGTGAGGTGAGATATTATGGCTACACCTTC
cdr3_aa: CAISEVRYYGYTF

j_call: TRBJ2-1
clone_size: .
v_call: TRBV12-5
d_call: .
cdr3_nt: TGTGCTAGTGGCCACGGGATCTACAATGAGCAGTTCTTC
cdr3_aa: CASGHGIYNEQFF

j_call: TRBJ1-2
clone_size: .
v_call: TRBV11-2
d_call: TRBD1
cdr3_nt: TGTGCCAGCAGCTTACTGACAGGGGGCGGGAATGGCTACACCTTC
cdr3_aa: CASSLLTGGGNGYTF

j_call: TRBJ2-3
clone_size: .
v_call: TRBV18
d_call: .
cdr3_nt: TGTGCCAGCTCACCTGCACTGACTGCTTACACAGATACGCAGTATTTT
cdr3_aa: CASSPALTAYTDTQYF